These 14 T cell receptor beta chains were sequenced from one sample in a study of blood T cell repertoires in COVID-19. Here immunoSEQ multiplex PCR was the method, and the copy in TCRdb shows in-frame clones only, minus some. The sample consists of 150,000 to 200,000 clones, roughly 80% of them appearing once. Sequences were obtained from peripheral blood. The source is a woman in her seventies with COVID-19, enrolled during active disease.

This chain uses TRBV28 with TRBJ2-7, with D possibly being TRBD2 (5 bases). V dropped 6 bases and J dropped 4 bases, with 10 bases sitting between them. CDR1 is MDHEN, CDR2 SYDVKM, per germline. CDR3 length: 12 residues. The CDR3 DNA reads TGTGCCAGCAGCCTCGGGAAGTACGAGCAGTACTTC. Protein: CASSLGKYEQYF.

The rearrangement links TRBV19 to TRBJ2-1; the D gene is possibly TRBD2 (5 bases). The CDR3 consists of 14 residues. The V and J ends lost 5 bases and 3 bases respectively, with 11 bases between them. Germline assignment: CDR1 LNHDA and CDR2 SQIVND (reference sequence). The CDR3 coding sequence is TGTGCCAGTAGTGACCCGGGAAACTACAATGAGCAGTTCTTC. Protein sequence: CASSDPGNYNEQFF.

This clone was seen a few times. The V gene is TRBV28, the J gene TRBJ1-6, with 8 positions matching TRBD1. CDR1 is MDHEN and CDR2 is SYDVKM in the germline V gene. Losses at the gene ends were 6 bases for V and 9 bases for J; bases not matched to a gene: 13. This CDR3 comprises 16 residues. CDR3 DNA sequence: TGTGCCAGCAGCCCCCGGCAGGGGGCGCAGGGTTCACCCCTCCACTTT. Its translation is CASSPRQGAQGSPLHF. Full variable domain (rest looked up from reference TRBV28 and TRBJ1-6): DVKVTQSSRYLVKRTGEKVFLECVQDMDHENMFWYRQDPGLGLRLIYFSYDVKMKEKGDIPEGYSVSREKKERFSLILESASTNQTSMYLCASSPRQGAQGSPLHFGNGTRLTVT.

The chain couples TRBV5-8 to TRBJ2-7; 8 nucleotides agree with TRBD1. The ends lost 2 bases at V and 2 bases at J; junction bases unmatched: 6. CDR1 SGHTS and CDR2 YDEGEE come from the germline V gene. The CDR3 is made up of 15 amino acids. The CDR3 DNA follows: TGTGCCAGCAGCTTAGAACAGGGGGTCGCCTACGAGCAGTACTTC. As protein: CASSLEQGVAYEQYF.

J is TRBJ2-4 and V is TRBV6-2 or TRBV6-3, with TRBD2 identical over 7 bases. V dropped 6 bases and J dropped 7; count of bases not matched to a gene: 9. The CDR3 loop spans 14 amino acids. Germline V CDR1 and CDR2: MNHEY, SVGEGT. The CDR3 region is CASSSSAGVNIQYF. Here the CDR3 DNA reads TGTGCCAGCAGCTCCTCGGCGGGAGTGAACATTCAGTACTTC.

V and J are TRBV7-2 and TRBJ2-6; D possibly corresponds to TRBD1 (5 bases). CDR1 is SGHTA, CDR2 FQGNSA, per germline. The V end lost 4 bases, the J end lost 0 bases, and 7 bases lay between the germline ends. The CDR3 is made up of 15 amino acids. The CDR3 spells CASSWGLSGANVLTF. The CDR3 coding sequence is TGTGCCAGCAGCTGGGGCCTCTCTGGGGCCAACGTCCTGACTTTC. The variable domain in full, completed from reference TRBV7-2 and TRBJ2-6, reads GAGVSQSPSNKVTEKGKDVELRCDPISGHTALYWYRQSLGQGLEFLIYFQGNSAPDKSGLPSDRFSAERTGGSVSTLTIQRTQQEDSAVYLCASSWGLSGANVLTFGAGSRLTVL.

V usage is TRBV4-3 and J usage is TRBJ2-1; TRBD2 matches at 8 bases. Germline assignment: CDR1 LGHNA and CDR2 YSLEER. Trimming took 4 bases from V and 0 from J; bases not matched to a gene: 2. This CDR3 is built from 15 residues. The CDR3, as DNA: TGCGCCAGCAGCCTCAGCGGGAGCTCCTACAATGAGCAGTTCTTC. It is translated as CASSLSGSSYNEQFF.

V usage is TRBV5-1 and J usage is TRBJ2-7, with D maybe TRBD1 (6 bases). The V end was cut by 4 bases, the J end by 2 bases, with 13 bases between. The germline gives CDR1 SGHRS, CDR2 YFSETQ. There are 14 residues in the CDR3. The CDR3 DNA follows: TGCGCCAGCAGCCCCCAACAGGGAACCTACGAGCAGTACTTC. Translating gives CASSPQQGTYEQYF.

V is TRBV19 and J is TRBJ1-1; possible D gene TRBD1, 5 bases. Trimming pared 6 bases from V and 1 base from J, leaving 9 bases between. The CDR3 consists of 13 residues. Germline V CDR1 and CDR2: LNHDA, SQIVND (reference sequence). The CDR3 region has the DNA TGTGCCAGTAGGGGGCGGCAGAACACTGAAGCTTTCTTT. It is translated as CASRGRQNTEAFF.

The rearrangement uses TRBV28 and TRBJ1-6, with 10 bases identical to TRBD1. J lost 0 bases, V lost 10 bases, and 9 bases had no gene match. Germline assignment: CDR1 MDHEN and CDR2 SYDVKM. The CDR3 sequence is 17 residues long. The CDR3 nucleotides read TGTGCCACCCGGGACAGGGGCTCTGTCTCCTATAATTCACCCCTCCACTTT. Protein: CATRDRGSVSYNSPLHF.

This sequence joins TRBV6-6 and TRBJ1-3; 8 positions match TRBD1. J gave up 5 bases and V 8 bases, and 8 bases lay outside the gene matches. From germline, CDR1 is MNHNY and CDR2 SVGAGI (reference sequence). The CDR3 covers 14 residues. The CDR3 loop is CASRPGTGRNTIYF. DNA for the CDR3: TGTGCCAGCCGCCCCGGGACAGGCCGAAACACCATATATTTT.

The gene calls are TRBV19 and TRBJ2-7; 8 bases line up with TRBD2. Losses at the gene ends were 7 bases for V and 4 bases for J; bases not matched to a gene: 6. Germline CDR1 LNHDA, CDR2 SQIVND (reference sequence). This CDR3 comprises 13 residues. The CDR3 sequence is CASTTGGGYEQYF. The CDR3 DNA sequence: TGTGCCAGTACCACCGGCGGGGGGTACGAGCAGTACTTC.

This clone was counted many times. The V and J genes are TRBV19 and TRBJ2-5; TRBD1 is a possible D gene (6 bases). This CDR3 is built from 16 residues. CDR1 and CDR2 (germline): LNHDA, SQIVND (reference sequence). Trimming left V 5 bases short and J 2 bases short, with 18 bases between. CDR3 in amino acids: CASSATGTSQQETQYF. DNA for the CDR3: TGTGCCAGTAGTGCAACCGGGACATCCCAGCAAGAGACCCAGTACTTC.

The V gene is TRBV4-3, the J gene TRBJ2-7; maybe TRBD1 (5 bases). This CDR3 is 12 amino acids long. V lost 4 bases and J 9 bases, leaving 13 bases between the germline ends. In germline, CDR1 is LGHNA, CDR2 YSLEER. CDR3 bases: TGCGCCAGCAGCCCTCGCAGGGTTACGCAGTACTTC. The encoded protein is CASSPRRVTQYF.